Following are 10 T cell receptor beta chains from one sample sequenced in a study of T cells in Graves' hyperthyroidism and ophthalmopathy. RNA transcripts served as the template for amplifying TCR beta CDR3 regions. TCR CDR3 regions were first amplified by RT-PCR with HTBI primers. From the multiplex PCR reads, TCRdb called clonotypes with MiXCR, one entry per CDR3 protein. The repertoire consists of hundreds of thousands of distinct CDR3 sequences, with 25% occurring once and the leading ten covering about a quarter. The sequenced sample was blood. The origin of the receptors is a man aged 40-55 years with Graves' hyperthyroidism that later progressed to Graves' ophthalmopathy.

This clonotype was counted ten times or more. The CDR3 DNA is TGCAGCGTAATGCCCGGGACGGCGAACACTGAAGCTTTCTTT. Its translation is CSVMPGTANTEAFF. The V and J genes are TRBV29-1 and TRBJ1-1, with D tentatively TRBD1 (5 bases). The CDR3 spans 14 residues. V lost 6 bases to trimming and J lost 1 base, with 15 bases between them. Germline CDR1 is SQVTM and CDR2 is ANQGSEA.

Ten or more counts support this clonotype. This sequence joins TRBV5-1 and TRBJ2-5, with D tentatively TRBD2 (6 bases). V was trimmed by 1 base and J by 5 bases, leaving 15 bases between them. The CDR3 is 15 amino acids. Germline V gene data show CDR1 as SGHRS and CDR2 as YFSETQ. The CDR3 loop reads CASSLYNGGGETQYF. CDR3 nucleotide sequence: TGCGCCAGCAGCTTGTATAACGGGGGTGGCGAGACCCAGTACTTC.

This clonotype came up many times. One end of the junction is discordant with germline, which a read error may explain. This sequence joins TRBV5-1 and TRBJ2-2, with D possibly being TRBD2 (5 bases). This CDR3 is 15 amino acids long. Per the germline V gene, CDR1 is SGHRS and CDR2 is YFSETQ. CDR3 protein: CASRFEGLNTGELFF. In DNA form, the CDR3 reads TGCGCCAGCCGCTTTGAGGGCCTGAACACCGGGGAGCTGTTTTTT.

This clonotype was seen a few times. This chain uses TRBV27 with TRBJ2-2, with 9 bases matching TRBD2. V dropped 3 bases and J dropped 11; count of bases not matched to a gene: 7. Germline CDR1 is MNHEY and CDR2 is SMNVEV (reference sequence). The CDR3 is 14 residues long. CDR3 DNA: TGTGCCAGCAGTTTCGGGCGGGAGGGCCGAGAGCTGTTTTTT. Encoded protein: CASSFGREGRELFF.

This clonotype has at least ten counts. The chain couples TRBV5-1 to TRBJ2-2; 11 positions agree with TRBD2. The CDR3 runs 18 residues. CDR1 SGHRS and CDR2 YFSETQ come from the germline V gene. The trim removed 6 bases at V and 11 bases at J, leaving 21 bases unmatched. CDR3 sequence (DNA): TGCGCCAGCACCCCGGTCCCTTGGTCTGGCACTAGCGGGAGTGAGCTGTTTTTT. As protein: CASTPVPWSGTSGSELFF. Variable domain in full (rest from reference TRBV5-1 and TRBJ2-2): KAGVTQTPRYLIKTRGQQVTLSCSPISGHRSVSWYQQTPGQGLQFLFEYFSETQRNKGNFPGRFSGRQFSNSRSEMNVSTLELGDSALYLCASTPVPWSGTSGSELFFGEGSRLTVL.

This clonotype appeared many times. The chain couples TRBV4-1 to TRBJ2-7, with D perhaps TRBD2 (6 bases). Looked up from germline, CDR1 is MGHRA and CDR2 is YSYEKL. The CDR3 is 14 residues long. V was cut by 9 bases and J by 0 bases, with 15 bases left in between. CDR3: CASSFRRGSYEQYF. The DNA for the CDR3 is TGCGCCAGTAGCTTCCGGAGGGGCTCCTACGAGCAGTACTTC.

The chain employs TRBV28 and TRBJ2-7; 7 bases agree with TRBD2. With V trimmed by 5 bases and J by 5 bases, 15 bases remained unmatched. This CDR3 comprises 16 residues. The germline CDR1 and CDR2 sequences are MDHEN and SYDVKM. The CDR3 sequence: CASSGGGKDSPHEQYF. The DNA of the CDR3 is TGTGCCAGCAGTGGCGGGGGTAAGGACTCACCCCACGAGCAGTACTTC.

This clonotype appeared many times. The chain employs TRBV5-6 and TRBJ1-6, with 9 bases that match TRBD1. Per the germline V gene, CDR1 is SGHDT and CDR2 is YYEEEE. V lost 3 bases, J lost 9 bases, and 1 base stayed unmatched. The CDR3 sequence is 13 residues long. CDR3 residues: CASSSTGGSPLHF. DNA of the CDR3: TGTGCCAGCAGCTCGACAGGGGGTTCACCCCTCCACTTT.

This clonotype was seen at least ten times. The V and J genes are TRBV28 and TRBJ1-2; weak D call: TRBD1 (6 bases). This CDR3 is built from 17 residues. Germline CDR1 is MDHEN and CDR2 is SYDVKM. V lost 2 bases to trimming and J lost 4 bases, with 20 bases between them. As DNA, the CDR3 is TGTGCCAGCAGTTTACCGACCTCTCGGACAGAAATCTATGGCTACACCTTC. Translated: CASSLPTSRTEIYGYTF.

This clonotype was counted only a few times. The V gene is TRBV5-1, the J gene TRBJ2-2; 7 nucleotides line up with TRBD2. Germline V lookup: CDR1 SGHRS, CDR2 YFSETQ. V lost 1 base to trimming and J lost 3 bases; unmatched junction nucleotides: 6. The CDR3 loop spans 16 amino acids. CDR3 protein: CASSLRASGDTGELFF. The CDR3 region has the DNA TGCGCCAGCAGCTTGCGGGCTAGCGGAGACACCGGGGAGCTGTTTTTT.